This note documents a single T cell receptor (beta chain) sequence. Antigen unknown. Looked up from germline, CDR1 is MNHNS and CDR2 is SASEGT. CDR3 length: 16 residues. The V gene lost 2 bases and the J gene lost 4 bases, with 17 bases spanning the gap. The method was immunoSEQ multiplex PCR; TCRdb's version includes in-frame clones alone and lacks a portion of them. Among 110,000 or so clones, around 80% were seen once, and the ten largest hold 4.5% to 6%. The data derive from a study of T cell responses to AZD1222 COVID-19 vaccine. Study-wide results and limits: Clonal diversity may have been underestimated, and the donors were mostly white British, with more females than males. Across spike, vaccine-associated CD4 TCRs were found, dominant at 160-218 and 743-854.

Sequenced here: peripheral blood, sampled on day 0 of AZD1222 vaccination. This chain connects TRBV6-1 to TRBJ1-2; D is ambiguous. The TCR originated in an adult in good health. CDR3 bases: TGTGCCAGCAGTGAAAAGCGAGGAACAAACTTCTATGGCTACACCTTC. This gives the protein CASSEKRGTNFYGYTF.